Each of the 2 T cell receptor beta chains below was sequenced from the same sample in a study of blood T cells in healthy people across ages. Sample-barcoded 5' priming and a J-beta primer mix drove a second PCR of roughly 6 to 12 cycles. TCRdb re-derived calls from the 5' RACE reads in MiXCR, one entry per CDR3 protein. The sample shows 650,000 to 700,000 distinct CDR3 sequences, around 32% of them seen only once. The sample taken for sequencing was blood. The receptors derive from a woman older than 75 in good health.

This clonotype was seen many times. The chain couples TRBV20-1 to TRBJ1-2; the D is unclear. V lost 5 bases and J 2 bases, leaving 21 bases between the germline ends. Per germline, CDR1 DFQATT and CDR2 SNEGSKA (reference sequence). The CDR3 sequence is 16 residues long. The CDR3 DNA follows: TGCAGTGCTTCTACGATCGGACCAAGGAGGAACTATGGCTACACCTTC. Residues: CSASTIGPRRNYGYTF.

This clonotype came up a few times. V and J are TRBV11-1 and TRBJ1-1; no reliable D call. Trimming removed 4 bases from V and 0 bases from J, with 9 bases in between. This CDR3 has 14 residues. Per germline, CDR1 SGHAT and CDR2 FQDESV (reference sequence). CDR3 loop: CASSCRRMNTEAFF. The CDR3 DNA follows: TGTGCCAGCAGCTGCCGACGGATGAACACTGAAGCTTTCTTT. The full variable domain, its missing parts supplied by reference TRBV11-1 and TRBJ1-1, is EAEVAQSPRYKITEKSQAVAFWCDPISGHATLYWYRQILGQGPELLVQFQDESVVDDSQLPKDRFSAERLKGVDSTLKIQPAELGDSAMYLCASSCRRMNTEAFFGQGTRLTVV.